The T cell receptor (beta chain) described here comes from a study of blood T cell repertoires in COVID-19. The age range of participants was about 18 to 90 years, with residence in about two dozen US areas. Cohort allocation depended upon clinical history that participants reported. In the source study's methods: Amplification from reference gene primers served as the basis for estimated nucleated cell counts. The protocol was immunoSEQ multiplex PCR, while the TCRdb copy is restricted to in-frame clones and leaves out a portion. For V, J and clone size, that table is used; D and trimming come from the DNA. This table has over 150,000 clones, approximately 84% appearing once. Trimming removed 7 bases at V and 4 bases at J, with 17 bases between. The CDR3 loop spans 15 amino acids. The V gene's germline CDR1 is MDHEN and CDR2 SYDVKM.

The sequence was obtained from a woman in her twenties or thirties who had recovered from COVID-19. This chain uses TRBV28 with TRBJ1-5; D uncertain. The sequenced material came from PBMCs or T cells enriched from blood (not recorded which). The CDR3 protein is CASTAGWELNQPQHF. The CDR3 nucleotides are TGTGCCAGCACGGCAGGATGGGAGTTAAATCAGCCCCAGCATTTT.